Listed below are T cell receptor beta chains from one sample, sequenced in a study of blood T cells in healthy people across ages. TCRdb redid the calling of the 5' RACE reads with MiXCR, one entry per CDR3 protein. The sample has about a million distinct CDR3 sequences; around two fifths are singletons. The sequenced sample consisted of blood. These TCRs come from a man between 18 and 29 years old in good health. The CDR3 runs from the conserved cysteine through the conserved F or W. Each record gives: V gene, clone size, D gene, J gene, CDR3 DNA, CDR3 protein. The D gene is left open where the match is weak. Not all rows give a size; the values are once, few, many and, for expanded clones, a class.

>TRBV5-1|few|-|TRBJ1-6
TGCGCCAGCAGCTTACCAGGGAAAAATTCACCCCTCCACTTT
CASSLPGKNSPLHF
>TRBV25-1|few|-|TRBJ2-6
TGTGCCAGCAGTGAATCCGGGGCCAACGTCCTGACTTTC
CASSESGANVLTF
>TRBV2|-|-|TRBJ1-1
TGTGCCAGCAGTGCGCGGCTTGAAGCTTTCTTT
CASSARLEAFF
>TRBV4-2|-|-|TRBJ1-4
TGTGCCAGCAGCCTTAGGACGAGGGATTTACGAGAAAAACTGTTTTTT
CASSLRTRDLREKLFF
>TRBV20-1|-|TRBD2|TRBJ2-5
TGCAGTGGGCTGGCGGGAGGAATGGAGACCCAGTACTTC
CSGLAGGMETQYF
>TRBV7-2|-|TRBD1|TRBJ2-1
TGTGCCAGCAGCCCATCCGGGGACAGCTACGATGAGCAGTTCTTC
CASSPSGDSYDEQFF
>TRBV7-3|few|-|TRBJ2-3
TGTGCCAGCAGCCAATATCGGCAACGTCTCGATACGCAGTATTTT
CASSQYRQRLDTQYF
>TRBV11-2|-|-|TRBJ1-2
TGTGCCAGCAGCTCTGACAGTCGAACCGCTACTAACTATGGCTACACCTTC
CASSSDSRTATNYGYTF
>TRBV20-1|-|-|TRBJ1-4
TGCAGTGCTCGGCCTGTGTATCTGGAAAAACTGTTTTTT
CSARPVYLEKLFF
>TRBV20-1|few|-|TRBJ2-3
TGCAGTGCAAGCCGGGACTCTCACACAGATACGCAGTATTTT
CSASRDSHTDTQYF
>TRBV4-2|once|-|TRBJ2-7
TGTGCCAGCAGCCAAGCTGTAGGGCAGGGAGGCGACGAGCAGTACTTC
CASSQAVGQGGDEQYF
>TRBV12-3/TRBV12-4|once|-|TRBJ2-5
TGTGCCAGCAGTTTGGACCCCTACAATGAGCAGTACTTC
CASSLDPYNEQYF
>TRBV6-5|few|TRBD2|TRBJ2-3
TGTGCCAGCAGTTGGACTCGACTAGCGGGGGTGGATACGCAGTATTTT
CASSWTRLAGVDTQYF
>TRBV7-9|few|-|TRBJ2-3
TGTGCCAGCAGTGGGCTAGCGACATCAGATACGCAGTATTTT
CASSGLATSDTQYF
>TRBV4-1|-|-|TRBJ1-4
TGCGCCAGCAGCCAAGATTCAATAGGGGCAACTAATGAAAAACTGTTTTTT
CASSQDSIGATNEKLFF
>TRBV9|-|TRBD1|TRBJ2-7
TGTGCCAGCAGCATAGACAGGGTCTCCTACAATGAGCAGTACTTC
CASSIDRVSYNEQYF
>TRBV29-1|-|-|TRBJ2-3
TGCAGCGTTGAAGAATACAGGTACCCAGATACGCAGTATTTT
CSVEEYRYPDTQYF
>TRBV7-9|-|TRBD1|TRBJ2-2
TGTGCCAGCAACCGGGACAGGGGCACCGGGGAGCTGTTTTTT
CASNRDRGTGELFF
>TRBV20-1|few|-|TRBJ2-3
TGCAGTGCTAGAGATCACAGGAATTCAGATACGCAGTATTTT
CSARDHRNSDTQYF
>TRBV7-8|-|-|TRBJ1-5
TGTGCCAGCAGCTTAACTCCAGGGAGCAATCAGCCCCAGCATTTT
CASSLTPGSNQPQHF
>TRBV7-3|few|-|TRBJ2-3
TGTGCCAGCAGCCACGACCCCTTTAAGGCAGGCGATACGCAGTATTTT
CASSHDPFKAGDTQYF
>TRBV29-1|few|-|TRBJ2-5
TGCAGCGTTCAGGTTCCGGCAGAGGGGGAGACCCAGTACTTC
CSVQVPAEGETQYF
>TRBV21-1|-|-|TRBJ2-3
TGTGGCAGCAGCAATAGTACAGGGAAGGGAGATACGCAGTATTTT
CGSSNSTGKGDTQYF
>TRBV6-2/TRBV6-3|-|-|TRBJ2-7
TGTGCTCGAGGCTCCTACAATGAGCAGTACTTC
CARGSYNEQYF
>TRBV10-3|-|-|TRBJ1-6
TGTGCCATCAGTGAGTCGATGGGTAGCTCCTATAATTCACCCCTCCACTTT
CAISESMGSSYNSPLHF
>TRBV6-2/TRBV6-3|few|-|TRBJ1-1
TGTGCCAGCAGTTACGCAGGGATGAACACTGAAGCTTTCTTT
CASSYAGMNTEAFF
>TRBV12-3/TRBV12-4|few|-|TRBJ1-1
TGTGCCAGCAGCTACCCGCACGCTGAAGCTTTCTTT
CASSYPHAEAFF
>TRBV29-1|many|TRBD1|TRBJ1-2
TGCAGCGTTGAGGTCTTGGACAGGGCAGCTGGCTACACCTTC
CSVEVLDRAAGYTF
>TRBV5-1|-|-|TRBJ2-3
TGCGCCAGCAGCTTCGCCGCTAGTCCAGATACGCAGTATTTT
CASSFAASPDTQYF
>TRBV4-2|-|TRBD1|TRBJ1-5
TGTGCCAGCAGCCCCCCGGACAGGGGGCCGGATCAGCCCCAGCATTTT
CASSPPDRGPDQPQHF
>TRBV20-1|few|-|TRBJ1-2
TGCAGTGCACAAACATCGGACAGTACCTACTTCTACTATGGCTACACCTTC
CSAQTSDSTYFYYGYTF
>TRBV5-8|-|-|TRBJ1-1
TGTGCCAGCAGCTTGGGAAGGCAACTTCCCGAAGCTTTCTTT
CASSLGRQLPEAFF